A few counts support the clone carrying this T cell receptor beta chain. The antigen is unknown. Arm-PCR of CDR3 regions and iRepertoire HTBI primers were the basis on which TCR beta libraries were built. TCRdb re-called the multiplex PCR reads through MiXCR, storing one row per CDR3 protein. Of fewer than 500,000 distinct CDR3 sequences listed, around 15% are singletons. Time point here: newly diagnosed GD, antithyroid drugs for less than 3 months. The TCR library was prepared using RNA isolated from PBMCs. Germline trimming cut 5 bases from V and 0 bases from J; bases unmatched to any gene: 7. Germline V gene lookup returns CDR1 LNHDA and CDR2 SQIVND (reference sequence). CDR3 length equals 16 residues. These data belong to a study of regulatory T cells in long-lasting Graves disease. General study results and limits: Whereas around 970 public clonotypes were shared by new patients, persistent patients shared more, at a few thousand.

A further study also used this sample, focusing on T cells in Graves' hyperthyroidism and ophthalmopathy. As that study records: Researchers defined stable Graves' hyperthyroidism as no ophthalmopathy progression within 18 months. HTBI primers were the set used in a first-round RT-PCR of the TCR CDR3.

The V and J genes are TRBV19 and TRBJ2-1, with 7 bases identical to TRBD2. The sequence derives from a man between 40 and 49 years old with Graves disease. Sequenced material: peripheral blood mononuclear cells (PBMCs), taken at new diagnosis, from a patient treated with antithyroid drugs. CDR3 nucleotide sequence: TGTGCCAGTAGTGTAACTAGCGAAACCTCCTACAATGAGCAGTTCTTC. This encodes CASSVTSETSYNEQFF. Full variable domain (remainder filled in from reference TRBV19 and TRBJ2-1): DGGITQSPKYLFRKEGQNVTLSCEQNLNHDAMYWYRQDPGQGLRLIYYSQIVNDFQKGDIAEGYSVSREKKESFPLTVTSAQKNPTAFYLCASSVTSETSYNEQFFGPGTRLTVL.